The 32 T cell receptor beta chains presented below share a single source sample, sequenced in a study of blood T cell repertoires in COVID-19. Only in-frame clones appear in the TCRdb table, and some are missing; sequencing was by immunoSEQ multiplex PCR. The sample consists of about 34,000 clones, about 90% of them appearing once. Sample: peripheral blood. The receptor set was obtained from a man older than 75 with acute or convalescent COVID-19.

This clone was seen more than once but under ten times. V and J are TRBV19 and TRBJ2-7, with unresolved D. CDR3 length: 12 amino acids. Germline V gene lookup returns CDR1 LNHDA and CDR2 SQIVND (reference sequence). V lost 4 bases and J 6 bases, leaving 10 bases between the germline ends. CDR3 in DNA: TGTGCCAGTAGTAGGCCCCAACGCGAGCAGTACTTC. Protein sequence: CASSRPQREQYF.

CDR3 sequence: CASSWIQGANEQFF. The CDR3 DNA is TGTGCCAGCAGCTGGATACAGGGGGCCAATGAGCAGTTCTTC. The V call is TRBV5-4, the J call TRBJ2-1; TRBD1 matches 9 bases. With 3 bases clipped from V and 6 bases from J, the junction kept 4 bases outside the gene matches. CDR1 is SGHNT and CDR2 is YYREEE in the germline V gene (reference sequence). The CDR3 runs to 14 residues.

The chain links TRBV12-3 or TRBV12-4 to TRBJ2-3; the D is unclear. V gave up 6 bases and J gave up 4 bases, with 8 bases separating them. The CDR3 has 12 amino acids. The CDR3 DNA follows: TGTGCCAGCAGCCCTTATCCAGATACGCAGTATTTT. It translates to CASSPYPDTQYF.

DNA for the CDR3: TGTGCCACCAGTGATTTGGAGGCAGGACACTTCCCTACAACTGAAGCTTTCTTT. It specifies CATSDLEAGHFPTTEAFF. V is TRBV24-1 and J is TRBJ1-1; weak D call: TRBD1 (5 bases). V dropped 0 bases and J dropped 5 bases, with 21 bases sitting between them. Germline-derived CDR1 and CDR2 are KGHDR and SFDVKD. The CDR3 sequence is 18 residues long.

The chain is built from TRBV3-1 (or the pseudogene TRBV3-2) and TRBJ2-1; possible D gene TRBD2, 5 bases. The CDR3 covers 15 residues. Trimming took 4 bases from V and 6 from J, leaving 16 bases between them. Germline loops: CDR1 LGHDT, CDR2 YNNKEL (reference sequence). The CDR3 DNA sequence: TGTGCCAGCAGCCCAGAACCTAGCACCTCCAATGAGCAGTTCTTC. Its translation: CASSPEPSTSNEQFF.

The chain carries TRBV11-1 and TRBJ2-3; 7 nucleotides align to TRBD2. The CDR3 is 15 residues long. V was clipped by 2 bases and J by 9 bases; unmatched bases: 11. The germline CDR1 and CDR2 sequences are SGHAT and FQDESV (reference sequence). CDR3 sequence reads: CASSLRRLAVQTQYF. The DNA for the CDR3 is TGTGCCAGCAGCTTAAGACGGCTAGCGGTTCAAACGCAGTATTTT. The full variable domain, in which reference TRBV11-1 and TRBJ2-3 provide the parts outside the CDR3, is EAEVAQSPRYKITEKSQAVAFWCDPISGHATLYWYRQILGQGPELLVQFQDESVVDDSQLPKDRFSAERLKGVDSTLKIQPAELGDSAMYLCASSLRRLAVQTQYFGPGTRLTVL.

CDR3 nucleotides: TGTGCCAGTAGTACGGAAAGAGGTATTGAAAAACTGTTTTTT. It translates to CASSTERGIEKLFF. V gene TRBV19 combines with J gene TRBJ1-4; D call uncertain. The germline CDR1 and CDR2 sequences are LNHDA and SQIVND (reference sequence). CDR3 length: 14 amino acids. V was cut by 4 bases and J by 7 bases, with 13 bases left in between. The entire variable domain, with the rest obtained from reference TRBV19 and TRBJ1-4, is as follows: DGGITQSPKYLFRKEGQNVTLSCEQNLNHDAMYWYRQDPGQGLRLIYYSQIVNDFQKGDIAEGYSVSREKKESFPLTVTSAQKNPTAFYLCASSTERGIEKLFFGSGTQLSVL.

The CDR3: CASSPTRGYEQYF. The CDR3 DNA follows: TGTGCCAGTAGTCCCACCAGGGGCTACGAGCAGTACTTC. The chain uses TRBV19 and TRBJ2-7, with D tentatively TRBD1 (6 bases). Trimming pared 5 bases from V and 3 bases from J, leaving 11 bases between. This CDR3 is built from 13 residues. CDR1 and CDR2 from the germline V gene are LNHDA and SQIVND (reference sequence).

The chain is built from TRBV2 and TRBJ2-2; 9 nucleotides match TRBD1. V lost 5 bases, J lost 6 bases, and 1 base stayed unmatched. CDR3 length: 13 amino acids. The germline CDR1 and CDR2 sequences are SNHLY and FYNNEI. CDR3 bases: TGTGCCAGCAGTTGGGACAGGGCCGGGGAGCTGTTTTTT. Encoded protein: CASSWDRAGELFF.

The J gene is TRBJ1-2, the V gene TRBV3-1 (or the pseudogene TRBV3-2); 9 bases are shared with TRBD1. The CDR3 is made up of 13 amino acids. Germline V CDR1 and CDR2: LGHDT, YNNKEL (reference sequence). V shed 5 bases and J 4 bases; nucleotides not matched to a gene: 2. CDR3 in amino acids: CASSDRGGYGYTF. DNA of the CDR3: TGTGCCAGCAGCGACAGGGGGGGCTATGGCTACACCTTC.

Only a few counts were recorded for this clone. V is TRBV27 and J is TRBJ2-1; D is perhaps TRBD1 (6 bases). V shed 8 bases and J shed 4 bases, with 15 bases lying between them. The germline V gene has CDR1 MNHEY and CDR2 SMNVEV (reference sequence). This CDR3 comprises 14 residues. In DNA, the CDR3 is TGTGCCAGCTGGAGTCAGGGGCGGTACAATGAGCAGTTCTTC. It encodes CASWSQGRYNEQFF.

This chain connects TRBV5-1 to TRBJ1-4, with D possibly TRBD1 on 5 matching bases. CDR1 SGHRS and CDR2 YFSETQ come from the germline V gene. Trimming removed 0 bases from V and 6 bases from J, with 12 bases in between. CDR3 size: 15 residues. This chain's CDR3 is CASSLVYSGDEKLFF. The CDR3 DNA is TGCGCCAGCAGCTTGGTTTACTCGGGGGATGAAAAACTGTTTTTT. The full variable domain, rest sourced from reference TRBV5-1 and TRBJ1-4, is KAGVTQTPRYLIKTRGQQVTLSCSPISGHRSVSWYQQTPGQGLQFLFEYFSETQRNKGNFPGRFSGRQFSNSRSEMNVSTLELGDSALYLCASSLVYSGDEKLFFGSGTQLSVL.

The V call is TRBV25-1, the J call TRBJ1-2; TRBD1 aligns across 8 bases. Per germline, CDR1 MGHDK and CDR2 SYGVNS. CDR3 length: 14 amino acids. The V gene end was trimmed by 4 bases and the J gene end by 4 bases; junction bases not matched to a gene: 5. DNA of the CDR3: TGTGCCAGCAGTGTAGGGACAGGCTCCTATGGCTACACCTTC. It yields the protein CASSVGTGSYGYTF.

The chain combines TRBV5-5 with TRBJ2-1; perhaps TRBD2 as D (6 bases). Germline V gene sequence: CDR1 SGHKS, CDR2 YYEKEE (reference sequence). The germline V and J ends were trimmed by 4 bases and 6 bases, with 17 bases remaining between them. This CDR3 is built from 15 residues. CDR3 amino acids: CASSPRGRALNEQFF. Written as DNA, the CDR3 is TGTGCCAGCAGCCCGCGGGGCCGGGCCCTCAATGAGCAGTTCTTC.

J is TRBJ2-2 and V is TRBV11-3, with D unresolved. V was trimmed by 5 bases and J by 5 bases, leaving 9 bases between them. The CDR3 totals 13 residues. The germline V gene encodes CDR1 SGHNT and CDR2 YENEEA. The CDR3 reads CASSGGGTGELFF. The CDR3 DNA sequence: TGTGCCAGCAGCGGTGGCGGAACCGGGGAGCTGTTTTTT. Looking up the rest from reference TRBV11-3 and TRBJ2-2 gives the full variable domain: EAGVVQSPRYKIIEKKQPVAFWCNPISGHNTLYWYLQNLGQGPELLIRYENEEAVDDSQLPKDRFSAERLKGVDSTLKIQPAELGDSAVYLCASSGGGTGELFFGEGSRLTVL.

The genes are TRBV29-1 and TRBJ1-5, with a possible D match to TRBD1 (5 bases). The CDR3 is 14 residues long. Germline V gene data show CDR1 as SQVTM and CDR2 as ANQGSEA. V lost 2 bases, J lost 7 bases, and 15 bases lay in between. For the CDR3, the DNA is TGCAGCGTTGAATTGGCGGGGGTAGGACAGCCCCAGCATTTT. Amino acids: CSVELAGVGQPQHF.

The V gene is TRBV7-9, the J gene TRBJ2-5, with TRBD1 matching 11 bases. The CDR3 spans 15 residues. Losses at the gene ends were 3 bases for V and 4 bases for J; bases not matched to a gene: 4. Germline lookup yields CDR1 SEHNR and CDR2 FQNEAQ (reference sequence). The CDR3 coding sequence is TGTGCCAGCAGCTTTTCAGGACAGGGGGCAGAGACCCAGTACTTC. It is translated as CASSFSGQGAETQYF. The full variable domain, with the rest looked up from reference TRBV7-9 and TRBJ2-5, is DTGVSQNPRHKITKRGQNVTFRCDPISEHNRLYWYRQTLGQGPEFLTYFQNEAQLEKSRLLSDRFSAERPKGSFSTLEIQRTEQGDSAMYLCASSFSGQGAETQYFGPGTRLLVL.

V and J are TRBV28 and TRBJ2-1, with 7 bases matching TRBD1. CDR3 size: 14 residues. CDR1 is MDHEN and CDR2 is SYDVKM in the germline V gene. V lost 2 bases and J lost 7; bases outside the gene matches: 5. The CDR3 DNA follows: TGTGCCAGCAGTTTAAGCCACAGGGGAAATGAGCAGTTCTTC. Residues: CASSLSHRGNEQFF.

This chain uses TRBV19 with TRBJ2-1; 7 bases fit TRBD2. The V segment lost 3 bases and the J segment 2 bases; nucleotides outside the gene matches: 4. This CDR3 comprises 15 residues. Germline CDR1 LNHDA, CDR2 SQIVND (reference sequence). The CDR3 reads CASSIGGGTYNEQFF. Here the CDR3 DNA reads TGTGCCAGTAGTATTGGCGGGGGAACCTACAATGAGCAGTTCTTC. The full variable domain, with the rest looked up from reference TRBV19 and TRBJ2-1, is DGGITQSPKYLFRKEGQNVTLSCEQNLNHDAMYWYRQDPGQGLRLIYYSQIVNDFQKGDIAEGYSVSREKKESFPLTVTSAQKNPTAFYLCASSIGGGTYNEQFFGPGTRLTVL.

The chain carries TRBV5-1 and TRBJ2-3; TRBD1 might be the D (5 bases). Germline CDR1 reads SGHRS; CDR2 reads YFSETQ. Trimming took 5 bases from V and 4 from J, leaving 14 bases between them. The CDR3 extends over 14 amino acids. The CDR3 protein is CASSRSGIPDTQYF. CDR3 coding DNA: TGCGCCAGCAGTAGGTCAGGGATTCCAGATACGCAGTATTTT.

The chain is built from TRBV7-9 and TRBJ1-2; TRBD1 matches at 7 bases. Germline values: CDR1 SEHNR, CDR2 FQNEAQ (reference sequence). V trimming: 3 bases; J trimming: 6 bases; junction bases outside the gene matches: 1. The CDR3 loop spans 12 amino acids. CDR3 region: CASSFTGDGYTF. CDR3 in DNA: TGTGCCAGCAGCTTTACAGGGGATGGCTACACCTTC.

The chain joins TRBV5-1 to TRBJ1-2; D is undetermined. The V and J ends lost 4 bases and 5 bases respectively, with 27 bases between them. The CDR3 has 18 amino acids. CDR1 is SGHRS, CDR2 YFSETQ, per germline. The CDR3 DNA reads as TGCGCCAGCAGCCCTTACTTAGACGGAGGGAACGCGAGGTATGGCTACACCTTC. Encoded protein: CASSPYLDGGNARYGYTF.

This chain uses TRBV5-4 with TRBJ2-7; 9 bases are shared with TRBD1. CDR3 length equals 15 residues. The germline V gene has CDR1 SGHNT and CDR2 YYREEE (reference sequence). The V gene end was trimmed by 1 base and the J gene end by 2 bases; junction bases not matched to a gene: 4. The CDR3 region has the DNA TGTGCCAGCAGCTTGCCGGGACAGGGAGCCTACGAGCAGTACTTC. This sequence encodes CASSLPGQGAYEQYF.

The chain recombines TRBV18 with TRBJ1-5; 8 nucleotides match TRBD1. V lost 6 bases to trimming and J lost 4 bases; unmatched junction nucleotides: 5. The CDR3 consists of 14 residues. Looked up from germline, CDR1 is KGHSH and CDR2 is LQKENI. The CDR3 DNA reads TGTGCCAGCTCGGGGGGACAGGAGAATCAGCCCCAGCATTTT. Protein: CASSGGQENQPQHF. Full variable domain (outside the CDR3, taken from reference TRBV18 and TRBJ1-5): NAGVMQNPRHLVRRRGQEARLRCSPMKGHSHVYWYRQLPEEGLKFMVYLQKENIIDESGMPKERFSAEFPKEGPSILRIQQVVRGDSAAYFCASSGGQENQPQHFGDGTRLSIL.

The chain employs TRBV3-1 (or the pseudogene TRBV3-2) and TRBJ2-1; maybe TRBD1 (8 bases). The CDR3 totals 15 residues. Germline loops: CDR1 LGHDT, CDR2 YNNKEL (reference sequence). Trimming shortened V by 2 bases and J by 4 bases, and 12 bases separated the two germline ends. CDR3 DNA: TGTGCCAGCAGCCAAAACAGGGGGGGATACAATGAGCAGTTCTTC. This sequence encodes CASSQNRGGYNEQFF.

This chain joins TRBV7-9 and TRBJ2-7; D is uncertain. CDR1 and CDR2 (germline): SEHNR, FQNEAQ (reference sequence). V was pared by 0 bases and J by 5 bases, with 8 bases between. CDR3 length: 13 amino acids. The DNA of the CDR3 is TGTGCCAGCAGCTTAGCACAGAGCCACGAGCAGTACTTC. It codes for CASSLAQSHEQYF.

V and J are TRBV2 and TRBJ1-2; possible D gene TRBD1, 5 bases. The CDR3 is made up of 14 amino acids. Germline V gives CDR1 SNHLY, CDR2 FYNNEI. V was trimmed by 10 bases and J by 1 base, leaving 16 bases between them. Here the CDR3 reads CATRGGWVNYGYTF. CDR3 nucleotides: TGTGCCACCCGGGGGGGATGGGTTAACTATGGCTACACCTTC. The full variable domain, completed using reference TRBV2 and TRBJ1-2, is EPEVTQTPSHQVTQMGQEVILRCVPISNHLYFYWYRQILGQKVEFLVSFYNNEISEKSEIFDDQFSVERPDGSNFTLKIRSTKLEDSAMYFCATRGGWVNYGYTFGSGTRLTVV.

A single count supports this clone. The chain joins TRBV12-3 or TRBV12-4 to TRBJ2-7; 8 bases align to TRBD1. With V trimmed by 6 bases and J by 6 bases, 7 bases remained unmatched. This CDR3 has 13 residues. In DNA, the CDR3 is TGTGCCAGCAGCTGGGGACAGGTCAGCGAGCAGTACTTC. Protein sequence: CASSWGQVSEQYF.

The chain combines TRBV18 with TRBJ1-2; D is unclear. Germline V gene lookup returns CDR1 KGHSH and CDR2 LQKENI. The CDR3 sequence is 14 residues long. V lost 3 bases and J 0 bases, leaving 8 bases between the germline ends. The CDR3 loop reads CASSPDGANYGYTF. The CDR3 DNA is TGTGCCAGCTCACCCGACGGAGCTAACTATGGCTACACCTTC. Full variable domain (missing parts from reference TRBV18 and TRBJ1-2): NAGVMQNPRHLVRRRGQEARLRCSPMKGHSHVYWYRQLPEEGLKFMVYLQKENIIDESGMPKERFSAEFPKEGPSILRIQQVVRGDSAAYFCASSPDGANYGYTFGSGTRLTVV.

This chain uses TRBV28 with TRBJ2-6; the D is unclear. This CDR3 has 14 amino acids. V lost 5 bases, J lost 0 bases, and 5 bases lay in between. CDR1 is MDHEN, CDR2 SYDVKM, per germline. Written as DNA, the CDR3 is TGTGCCAGCAGTATTAGCTCTGGGGCCAACGTCCTGACTTTC. It yields the protein CASSISSGANVLTF.

Written as DNA, the CDR3 is TGTGCCAGCAGCCCCGATTCCGGGACTCACAATGAGCAGTTCTTC. Protein sequence: CASSPDSGTHNEQFF. The V gene is TRBV7-2, the J gene TRBJ2-1, with D maybe TRBD2 (6 bases). The CDR3 is 15 residues long. V gave up 5 bases and J gave up 5 bases, with 16 bases separating them. Germline CDR1 and CDR2: SGHTA and FQGNSA.

This chain links TRBV7-9 with TRBJ1-4, with TRBD1 identical over 11 bases. This CDR3 region has 14 residues. CDR1 is SEHNR and CDR2 is FQNEAQ in the germline V gene (reference sequence). After removal of 5 bases from V and 7 bases from J, the junction contained 3 bases not matched to a gene. The CDR3 DNA sequence: TGTGCCAGCAGCCCGGGACAGGGGGGTGAAAAACTGTTTTTT. It translates to CASSPGQGGEKLFF.